The T cell receptor beta chain described here comes from a study of response to subunit inactivated influenza vaccine. This CDR3 spans 11 amino acids. Germline V CDR1 and CDR2: SGHDN, FVKESK. Trimming cost V 3 bases and J 9 bases, with 7 bases left between them. With respect to this clonotype: Its target is not known.

Notes on the study in general: The authors proposed limited new T cell recruitment per seasonal influenza vaccination.

MiXCR, run by TCRdb on the RT-PCR reads, gives a single entry per CDR3 protein. The data contain more than 150,000 distinct CDR3 sequences, around 9.2% of them singletons. The sample here was non-naive T cells sorted from PBMCs, taken on the day of vaccination. V gene TRBV14 combines with J gene TRBJ2-3; D not certain. The sequence was obtained from a middle-aged man who received an inactivated influenza vaccine. The CDR3 DNA reads TGTGCCAGCAGCCAGGTTGACACGCAGTATTTT. Residues: CASSQVDTQYF.